The 14 T cell receptor beta chains below all came from one sample that was sequenced in a study of cytomegalovirus exposure and HLA in healthy donors (dated by TCRdb to 2015 to 2018). Receptor libraries were prepared by the immunoSEQ multiplex PCR assay. For the multiplex PCR, a mixture combining 60 forward primers for TCR Vbeta segments and 13 reverse primers for TCR Jbeta segments was used. Drawn from immuneACCESS, this table holds only the in-frame rearrangements with V and J called that TCRdb kept. Clones are partly lost; checked studies trace under half to an unresolved V gene and leave the rest unexplained. The sample includes approximately 120,000 clones, with 60% to 85% observed a single time. In total, the top ten clones hold approximately 12% of the sample. The sample was PBMCs. The receptors originated from a woman aged 40 to 49 in good health and CMV-seropositive.

The V gene is TRBV19, the J gene TRBJ1-1; D not certain. The germline gives CDR1 LNHDA, CDR2 SQIVND (reference sequence). Trimming took off 1 base at V and 4 bases at J, with 13 bases between the two ends. The CDR3 consists of 15 residues. CDR3 sequence: CASSIGGIGSTEAFF. The CDR3 DNA is TGTGCCAGTAGTATAGGAGGGATAGGGAGCACTGAAGCTTTCTTT.

The sample holds a few counts of this clone. This chain connects TRBV4-1 to TRBJ2-5; D is uncertain. V lost 5 bases, J lost 1 base, and 8 bases lay in between. Germline V gene data show CDR1 as MGHRA and CDR2 as YSYEKL. This CDR3 comprises 13 residues. DNA for the CDR3: TGCGCCAGCAGCTGGGCGCCCCAAGAGACCCAGTACTTC. The encoded protein is CASSWAPQETQYF.

The chain joins TRBV5-1 to TRBJ2-1; D remains unclear. Germline V gene data show CDR1 as SGHRS and CDR2 as YFSETQ. The CDR3 consists of 15 residues. V was pared by 2 bases and J by 0 bases, with 9 bases between. The CDR3 nucleotides read TGCGCCAGCAGCTTAGCACAGAGCTCCTACAATGAGCAGTTCTTC. Its translation is CASSLAQSSYNEQFF.

This chain connects TRBV7-3 to TRBJ2-6; possible D gene TRBD1, 7 bases. Germline CDR1 is SGHTA and CDR2 is FQGTGA. CDR3 length equals 21 residues. Trimming removed 5 bases from V and 0 bases from J, with 26 bases in between. The CDR3 loop reads CASSLQNSGQDGSSGANVLTF. CDR3 DNA: TGTGCCAGCAGCCTCCAAAATAGCGGACAGGATGGGAGCTCTGGGGCCAACGTCCTGACTTTC.

The chain uses TRBV30 and TRBJ1-6, with TRBD1 as a possible D gene (6 bases). CDR1 is GTSNPN, CDR2 SVGIG, per germline (reference sequence). The CDR3 loop spans 16 amino acids. V dropped 3 bases and J dropped 0 bases, with 12 bases sitting between them. CDR3 DNA: TGTGCCTGGAGGCGGGGAGGGGGCTCCTATAATTCACCCCTCCACTTT. It translates to CAWRRGGGSYNSPLHF.

A few counts support this clone. This rearrangement joins TRBV30 to TRBJ1-6, with TRBD1 as a possible D gene (6 bases). V was pared by 4 bases and J by 5 bases, with 15 bases between. This CDR3 region has 15 residues. Germline-derived CDR1 and CDR2 are GTSNPN and SVGIG (reference sequence). DNA of the CDR3: TGTGCCTGGATCTCTGGACAGCTTAATAATTCACCCCTCCACTTT. It yields the protein CAWISGQLNNSPLHF.

This clone has just one count. The V call is TRBV29-1, the J call TRBJ1-4; 11 bases fit TRBD1. Per the germline V gene, CDR1 is SQVTM and CDR2 is ANQGSEA. V was pared by 6 bases and J by 0 bases, with 6 bases of the junction left unmatched. The CDR3 has 16 residues. CDR3 residues: CSVGDRGYATNEKLFF. The DNA of the CDR3 is TGCAGCGTCGGGGACAGGGGGTATGCAACTAATGAAAAACTGTTTTTT.

This clone was observed a handful of times. CDR3 DNA: TGTGCCAGCAGTGAAGGCGGGGGCAGTCAGCCCCAGCATTTT. This encodes CASSEGGGSQPQHF. The J gene is TRBJ1-5, the V gene TRBV6-5; D might be TRBD1 (6 bases). Germline CDR1 is MNHEY and CDR2 is SVGAGI. The CDR3 is 14 amino acids. V was shortened by 5 bases and J by 6 bases, with 14 bases between the two germline ends.

The rearrangement joins TRBV6-6 to TRBJ2-7; 9 bases match TRBD1. The CDR3 runs to 13 residues. V lost 11 bases to trimming and J lost 2 bases; unmatched junction nucleotides: 7. Looked up from germline, CDR1 is MNHNY and CDR2 is SVGAGI (reference sequence). In DNA, the CDR3 is TGTGCCGGGAGTCGGGACAGGGCCTACGAGCAGTACTTC. Translating gives CAGSRDRAYEQYF.

This clone was counted only a few times. The CDR3 DNA reads as TGCGCCAGCAGCCACGGACAGGCCATTGGAAACACCATATATTTT. As protein: CASSHGQAIGNTIYF. The chain links TRBV4-1 to TRBJ1-3; 7 nucleotides agree with TRBD1. This CDR3 is 15 amino acids long. Unmatched junction bases numbered 5, after V lost 3 bases and J lost 3 bases. Germline assignment: CDR1 MGHRA and CDR2 YSYEKL.

CDR3 amino acids: CASSMYGRGEKLFF. The CDR3 DNA reads as TGTGCCAGTAGTATGTACGGTAGGGGTGAAAAACTGTTTTTT. The genes are TRBV19 and TRBJ1-4; perhaps TRBD1 as D (5 bases). Germline values: CDR1 LNHDA, CDR2 SQIVND (reference sequence). The CDR3 contains 14 residues. The V and J ends lost 3 bases and 7 bases respectively, with 12 bases between them. Using reference TRBV19 and TRBJ1-4 for the parts outside the CDR3, the full variable domain is DGGITQSPKYLFRKEGQNVTLSCEQNLNHDAMYWYRQDPGQGLRLIYYSQIVNDFQKGDIAEGYSVSREKKESFPLTVTSAQKNPTAFYLCASSMYGRGEKLFFGSGTQLSVL.

The genes are TRBV5-6 and TRBJ2-5; tentative D call: TRBD1 (6 bases). TRBJ2-7 explains the end of the DNA better; the J call may be wrong. The length of the CDR3 is 16 residues. The V gene's germline CDR1 is SGHDT and CDR2 YYEEEE. CDR3 DNA sequence: TGTGCCAGCAGCTTCCGGTCGGGGACACAGACCTACGAGCAGTACTTC. Its translation: CASSFRSGTQTYEQYF.

The CDR3, as DNA: TGTGCCAGCACCTACTCGACACTTAACACTGAAGCTTTCTTT. Its translation is CASTYSTLNTEAFF. The chain employs TRBV5-6 and TRBJ1-1, with unresolved D. Germline V gives CDR1 SGHDT, CDR2 YYEEEE. CDR3 length: 14 residues. V was clipped by 6 bases and J by 2 bases, with 14 bases between them.

V is TRBV10-1 and J is TRBJ2-2, with TRBD1 matching over 7 bases. J gave up 4 bases and V 8 bases, and 10 bases lay outside the gene matches. The CDR3 contains 15 residues. Per germline, CDR1 WNHNN and CDR2 SYGVQD (reference sequence). CDR3 sequence reads: CASSPGQDPTGELFF. The CDR3 nucleotides are TGCGCCAGCTCTCCTGGACAGGATCCCACCGGGGAGCTGTTTTTT.